Sequencing of this T cell receptor (beta chain) was carried out in a study of TIL therapy for anti-PD-1-resistant metastatic lung cancer. Between the trimmed V and J ends, which lost 2 bases and 1 base, there was a span of 6 bases. Germline CDR1 reads SGHNT; CDR2 reads YYREEE (reference sequence). There are 13 residues in the CDR3. A remark on this clone: Its antigen is unknown.

Study-level results: Many TIL product clones were absent from baseline tumor, suggesting clonal contraction.

Described time point: pre-treatment sample, taken before nivolumab and TIL therapy. Pleural nodules or supraclavicular lymph nodes made up most of the excised metastases sampled. Sequencing used immunoSEQ v3. The repertoire was sequenced with immunoSEQ multiplex PCR; TCRdb's copy has only in-frame clones and lacks some. The sample contains approximately 27,000 clones, approximately 72% of which appear only once. The genes are TRBV5-4 and TRBJ1-1, with unresolved D. The sequence was collected from a person aged 25-79 years with non-small cell lung cancer. Here the sequenced sample was tumor tissue, taken at baseline. CDR3 sequence reads: CASSFPGNTEAFF. The CDR3 coding sequence is TGTGCCAGCAGCTTCCCGGGGAACACTGAAGCTTTCTTT.